Sequencing of this TCR beta chain was carried out in a study of beta chain features in type 1 diabetes. The study, taken as a whole, reports: Compared to healthy donors, patients appeared to have naive, central memory and Treg TCRB repertoires that were more alike. Insertions at VDJ junctions were less frequent in type 1 diabetes patients. These patients also deleted more nucleotides at the same junctions. Moderate yet significant TCRB CDR3 shortening was seen in Type 1 diabetes patients in all four CD4+ subsets.

This clone has a handful of counts. Antigen unknown. This CDR3 contains 16 residues. Trimming pared 3 bases from V and 0 bases from J, leaving 12 bases between. Germline V lookup: CDR1 SEHNR, CDR2 FQNEAQ (reference sequence). Every bit of the isolated RNA underwent reverse transcription, so sequencing read expressed TCRB transcripts. Read counts averaged roughly 3.7 million for samples of naive, central memory and regulatory T cells. The table came from immunoSEQ multiplex PCR; TCRdb's copy has only in-frame clones and leaves some out. This sample yields around 290,000 clones, of which 8% are seen a single time; over 0.8% belongs to the top ten.

The chain links TRBV7-9 to TRBJ1-3; D is ambiguous. This TCR derives from a woman aged 18-29 years in good health. The material sequenced was central memory CD4+ T cells from blood. CDR3: CASSLLGPSSGNTIYF. CDR3 nucleotides: TGTGCCAGCAGCTTGTTAGGGCCTAGCTCTGGAAACACCATATATTTT.